These T cell receptor beta chains were read from a single sample in a study of blood T cell repertoires in COVID-19. Some clones are missing from TCRdb's copy, which holds only in-frame ones; the method was immunoSEQ multiplex PCR. The sample lists about 50,000 clones; roughly 86% were seen once. The sequenced sample consisted of peripheral blood. The receptors come from a man older than 75 with active or convalescent COVID-19. The CDR3 runs from the conserved cysteine through the conserved F or W. Fields, in order: clone size, D gene, V gene, J gene, CDR3 protein, CDR3 DNA. D genes are given only for firm matches. Part of the rows lack a size; the others show once, few, many or a class for expanded clones.

abundance: few; d_gene: TRBD1; v_gene: TRBV6-5; j_gene: TRBJ1-2; CDR3aa: CASSYGTGGGYTF; CDR3nt: TGTGCCAGCAGTTACGGGACAGGGGGTGGCTACACCTTC
abundance: .; d_gene: TRBD1; v_gene: TRBV19; j_gene: TRBJ1-1; CDR3aa: CASTLGGQVNTEAFF; CDR3nt: TGTGCCAGTACCCTGGGGGGACAGGTGAACACTGAAGCTTTCTTT
abundance: .; d_gene: .; v_gene: TRBV4-1; j_gene: TRBJ1-5; CDR3aa: CASSHGAAANQPQHF; CDR3nt: TGCGCCAGCAGCCATGGGGCGGCAGCGAATCAGCCCCAGCATTTT
abundance: .; d_gene: TRBD2; v_gene: TRBV7-8; j_gene: TRBJ2-1; CDR3aa: CASSLRLAGVYNEQFF; CDR3nt: TGTGCCAGCAGCTTAAGGCTAGCGGGAGTTTACAATGAGCAGTTCTTC
abundance: .; d_gene: .; v_gene: TRBV12-3/TRBV12-4; j_gene: TRBJ2-1; CDR3aa: CASSFGDYNEQFF; CDR3nt: TGTGCCAGCAGTTTCGGAGATTACAATGAGCAGTTCTTC
abundance: .; d_gene: .; v_gene: TRBV7-2; j_gene: TRBJ2-7; CDR3aa: CASSPGTFAYEQYF; CDR3nt: TGTGCCAGCAGCCCTGGGACATTTGCCTACGAGCAGTACTTC
abundance: .; d_gene: TRBD1; v_gene: TRBV28; j_gene: TRBJ2-7; CDR3aa: CASLGQLPYEQYF; CDR3nt: TGTGCCAGCCTGGGACAGCTCCCCTACGAGCAGTACTTC
abundance: once; d_gene: .; v_gene: TRBV30; j_gene: TRBJ2-7; CDR3aa: CAWSTVAYEQYF; CDR3nt: TGTGCCTGGTCGACAGTTGCCTACGAGCAGTACTTC
abundance: .; d_gene: .; v_gene: TRBV6-1; j_gene: TRBJ1-1; CDR3aa: CASSEARISVIWGRAFF; CDR3nt: TGTGCCAGCAGTGAAGCGCGAATCTCTGTCATATGGGGCCGAGCTTTCTTT
abundance: .; d_gene: .; v_gene: TRBV7-2; j_gene: TRBJ2-7; CDR3aa: CASSSDRQYYEQYF; CDR3nt: TGTGCCAGCAGCTCCGACAGGCAGTACTACGAGCAGTACTTC
abundance: .; d_gene: TRBD1; v_gene: TRBV4-3; j_gene: TRBJ1-2; CDR3aa: CASSQPTGTGPRYYGYTF; CDR3nt: TGCGCCAGCAGCCAACCCACCGGGACAGGGCCTCGATACTATGGCTACACCTTC
abundance: .; d_gene: TRBD1; v_gene: TRBV6-6; j_gene: TRBJ1-6; CDR3aa: CASSRDSSSPLHF; CDR3nt: TGTGCCAGCAGCCGGGACAGTAGTTCACCCCTCCACTTT
abundance: .; d_gene: TRBD1; v_gene: TRBV19; j_gene: TRBJ2-7; CDR3aa: CASRDRASGEQYF; CDR3nt: TGTGCCAGTAGGGACAGGGCTTCGGGCGAGCAGTACTTC
abundance: .; d_gene: .; v_gene: TRBV19; j_gene: TRBJ1-5; CDR3aa: CASIDGGGSNQPQHF; CDR3nt: TGTGCCAGTATTGATGGGGGCGGAAGCAATCAGCCCCAGCATTTT
abundance: .; d_gene: TRBD2; v_gene: TRBV29-1; j_gene: TRBJ2-7; CDR3aa: CSVGGRGEQYF; CDR3nt: TGCAGCGTTGGGGGGAGGGGTGAGCAGTACTTC
abundance: .; d_gene: .; v_gene: TRBV4-3; j_gene: TRBJ1-1; CDR3aa: CASSQEGGGGSEAFF; CDR3nt: TGCGCCAGCAGCCAAGAAGGGGGAGGGGGGAGTGAAGCTTTCTTT
abundance: once; d_gene: TRBD2; v_gene: TRBV18; j_gene: TRBJ2-3; CDR3aa: CASSPPGTSADTQYF; CDR3nt: TGTGCCAGCTCACCACCGGGGACTAGTGCAGATACGCAGTATTTT
abundance: .; d_gene: TRBD2; v_gene: TRBV7-3; j_gene: TRBJ2-3; CDR3aa: CASSSHSGGVPDTQYF; CDR3nt: TGTGCCAGCAGCTCCCATAGCGGGGGGGTTCCAGATACGCAGTATTTT
abundance: .; d_gene: TRBD1; v_gene: TRBV28; j_gene: TRBJ1-2; CDR3aa: CASRRTGGYSGYTF; CDR3nt: TGTGCCAGCAGACGAACAGGGGGGTACTCGGGCTACACCTTC
abundance: .; d_gene: .; v_gene: TRBV6-6; j_gene: TRBJ2-2; CDR3aa: CASSLQGPGELFF; CDR3nt: TGTGCCAGCAGCTTACAGGGTCCCGGGGAGCTGTTTTTT
abundance: .; d_gene: .; v_gene: TRBV7-3; j_gene: TRBJ2-1; CDR3aa: CASSSTGTSNEQFF; CDR3nt: TGTGCCAGCAGCTCCACCGGGACAAGCAATGAGCAGTTCTTC
abundance: .; d_gene: .; v_gene: TRBV19; j_gene: TRBJ2-1; CDR3aa: CASSIYREQFF; CDR3nt: TGTGCCAGTAGTATATATCGTGAGCAGTTCTTC
abundance: few; d_gene: .; v_gene: TRBV9; j_gene: TRBJ2-1; CDR3aa: CASSEGSLRSAYNEQFF; CDR3nt: TGTGCCAGCAGCGAGGGGTCCCTCCGGTCCGCCTACAATGAGCAGTTCTTC
abundance: .; d_gene: TRBD1; v_gene: TRBV29-1; j_gene: TRBJ2-7; CDR3aa: CSVGQAHEQYF; CDR3nt: TGCAGCGTAGGACAGGCCCACGAGCAGTACTTC
abundance: few; d_gene: TRBD1; v_gene: TRBV9; j_gene: TRBJ1-1; CDR3aa: CASSPRQGATEAFF; CDR3nt: TGTGCCAGCAGCCCTCGACAGGGGGCGACTGAAGCTTTCTTT
abundance: .; d_gene: TRBD2; v_gene: TRBV3-1/TRBV3-2; j_gene: TRBJ2-1; CDR3aa: CASSQGAGVHNEQFF; CDR3nt: TGTGCCAGCAGCCAAGGAGCGGGAGTCCACAATGAGCAGTTCTTC
abundance: .; d_gene: .; v_gene: TRBV7-9; j_gene: TRBJ1-2; CDR3aa: CASSSIGGGGYTF; CDR3nt: TGTGCCAGCAGCTCCATCGGGGGGGGTGGCTACACCTTC
abundance: .; d_gene: .; v_gene: TRBV11-2; j_gene: TRBJ2-5; CDR3aa: CASMSGAAKETQYF; CDR3nt: TGTGCCAGCATGTCTGGAGCCGCCAAAGAGACCCAGTACTTC
abundance: .; d_gene: .; v_gene: TRBV7-3; j_gene: TRBJ1-3; CDR3aa: CASPRGNTIYF; CDR3nt: TGTGCCAGTCCGAGAGGAAACACCATATATTTT